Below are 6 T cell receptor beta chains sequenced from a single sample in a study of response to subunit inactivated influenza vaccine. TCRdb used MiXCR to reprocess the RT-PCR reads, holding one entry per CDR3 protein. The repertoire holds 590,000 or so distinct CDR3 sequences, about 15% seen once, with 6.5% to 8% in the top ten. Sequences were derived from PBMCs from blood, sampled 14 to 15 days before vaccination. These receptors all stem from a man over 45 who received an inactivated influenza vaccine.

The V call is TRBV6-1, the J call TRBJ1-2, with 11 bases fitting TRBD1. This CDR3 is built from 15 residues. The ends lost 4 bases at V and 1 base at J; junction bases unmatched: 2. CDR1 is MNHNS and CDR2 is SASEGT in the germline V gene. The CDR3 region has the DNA TGTGCCAGCAGTGGAGGGACAGGGGGTAACTATGGCTACACCTTC. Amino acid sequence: CASSGGTGGNYGYTF.

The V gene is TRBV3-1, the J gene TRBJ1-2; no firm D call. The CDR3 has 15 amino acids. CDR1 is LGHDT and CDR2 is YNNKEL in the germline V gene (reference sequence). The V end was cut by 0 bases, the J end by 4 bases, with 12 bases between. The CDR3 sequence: CASSQDFQDFYGYTF. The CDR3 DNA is TGTGCCAGCAGCCAAGATTTCCAGGACTTCTATGGCTACACCTTC. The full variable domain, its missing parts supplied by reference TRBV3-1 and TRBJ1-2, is DTAVSQTPKYLVTQMGNDKSIKCEQNLGHDTMYWYKQDSKKFLKIMFSYNNKELIINETVPNRFSPKSPDKAHLNLHINSLELGDSAVYFCASSQDFQDFYGYTFGSGTRLTVV.

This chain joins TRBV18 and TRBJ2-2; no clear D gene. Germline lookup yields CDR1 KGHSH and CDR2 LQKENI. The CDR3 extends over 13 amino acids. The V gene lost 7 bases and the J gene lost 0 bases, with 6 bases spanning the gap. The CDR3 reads CASCISNTGELFF. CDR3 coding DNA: TGTGCCAGCTGCATCTCGAACACCGGGGAGCTGTTTTTT.

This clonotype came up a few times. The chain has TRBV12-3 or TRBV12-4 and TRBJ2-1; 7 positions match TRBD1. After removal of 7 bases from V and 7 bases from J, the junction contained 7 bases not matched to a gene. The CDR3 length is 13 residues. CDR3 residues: CASTLTGKNEQFF. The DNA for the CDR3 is TGTGCCAGCACCCTGACAGGGAAAAATGAGCAGTTCTTC.

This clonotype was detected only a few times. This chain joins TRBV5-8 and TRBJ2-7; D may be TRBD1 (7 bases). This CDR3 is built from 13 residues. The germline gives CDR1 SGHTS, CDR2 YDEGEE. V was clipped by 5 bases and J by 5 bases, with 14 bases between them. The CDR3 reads CASRRQGGDEQYF. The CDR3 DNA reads TGTGCCAGCAGACGACAGGGAGGCGACGAGCAGTACTTC.

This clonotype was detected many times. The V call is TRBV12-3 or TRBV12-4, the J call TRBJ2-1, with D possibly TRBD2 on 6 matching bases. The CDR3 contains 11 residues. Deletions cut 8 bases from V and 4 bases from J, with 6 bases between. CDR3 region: CASGGYNEQFF. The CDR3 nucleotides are TGTGCCAGCGGGGGGTACAATGAGCAGTTCTTC.